The 9 T cell receptor beta chains in this list originate from one sample, sequenced in a study of early T cells in non-severe SARS-CoV-2 infection. TCRdb reanalysed the 5' RACE reads using MiXCR and keeps one entry per CDR3 protein. The sample has tens of thousands of distinct CDR3 sequences; roughly 5% are singletons. The sequencing input was whole blood. Every receptor here comes from an adult who was a healthcare worker with PCR-confirmed SARS-CoV-2 infection or an uninfected control (not recorded which).

As regards this clonotype: A much larger clone lies one base from this, so it may be a read error. The CDR3 protein is CATSAADRDTGDTQYF. CDR3 in DNA: TGTGCCACCAGTGCCGCAGACAGGGACACCGGAGATACGCAGTATTTT. The chain joins TRBV24-1 to TRBJ2-3; 7 bases are shared with TRBD1. The length of the CDR3 is 16 residues. Germline V lookup: CDR1 KGHDR, CDR2 SFDVKD. Trimming cost V 5 bases and J 5 bases; bases outside gene matches: 12.

In this sample, this clonotype turned up a few times. The chain is built from TRBV29-1 and TRBJ2-1, with D tentatively TRBD2 (7 bases). CDR1 is SQVTM and CDR2 is ANQGSEA in the germline V gene. The CDR3 is 14 residues long. The germline V and J ends were trimmed by 7 bases and 4 bases, with 17 bases remaining between them. This chain's CDR3 is CSADRGRVYNEQFF. CDR3 DNA sequence: TGCAGCGCAGATAGGGGGAGGGTTTACAATGAGCAGTTCTTC.

At least ten counts were recorded for this clonotype. J is TRBJ2-3 and V is TRBV5-1, with TRBD2 matching over 8 bases. After removal of 2 bases from V and 1 base from J, the junction contained 3 bases not matched to a gene. The length of the CDR3 is 15 residues. Germline-derived CDR1 and CDR2 are SGHRS and YFSETQ. CDR3 residues: CASSFSGVGTDTQYF. The CDR3 DNA reads as TGCGCCAGCAGCTTTAGCGGGGTTGGCACAGATACGCAGTATTTT.

This clonotype was counted ten times or more. This chain connects TRBV19 to TRBJ2-1; TRBD2 matches at 7 bases. Germline V gene lookup returns CDR1 LNHDA and CDR2 SQIVND (reference sequence). V shed 6 bases, J shed 8 bases, and the junction held 16 bases outside the gene matches. The CDR3 is made up of 16 amino acids. CDR3 region: CASRDGAAGVTHEQFF. In nucleotides, the CDR3 is TGTGCCAGTAGAGACGGTGCGGCGGGAGTGACGCATGAGCAGTTCTTC.

The V call is TRBV3-1, the J call TRBJ2-7; TRBD2 aligns across 12 bases. CDR1 is LGHDT and CDR2 is YNNKEL in the germline V gene (reference sequence). The CDR3 totals 16 residues. J gave up 5 bases and V 1 base, and 6 bases lay outside the gene matches. CDR3 in amino acids: CASSQGQTSGGHEQYF. CDR3 nucleotide sequence: TGTGCCAGCAGCCAAGGGCAGACTAGCGGGGGCCACGAGCAGTACTTC.

Ten or more counts support this clonotype. The rearrangement uses TRBV10-3 and TRBJ1-1; no clear D. Between the trimmed V and J ends, which lost 4 bases and 1 base, there was a span of 7 bases. There are 13 residues in the CDR3. In germline, CDR1 is ENHRY, CDR2 SYGVKD. CDR3 in DNA: TGTGCCATCAGTGGGGTAGAGAACACTGAAGCTTTCTTT. Protein product: CAISGVENTEAFF.

This clonotype was counted only a few times. The chain combines TRBV3-1 with TRBJ2-7; 9 bases map to TRBD1. CDR1 is LGHDT and CDR2 is YNNKEL in the germline V gene (reference sequence). V was clipped by 2 bases and J by 8 bases; unmatched bases: 7. CDR3 size: 14 residues. CDR3 region: CASSQRSQGAKQYF. DNA of the CDR3: TGTGCCAGCAGCCAACGTTCACAGGGGGCAAAGCAGTACTTC.

This clonotype came up many times. This sequence joins TRBV5-1 and TRBJ1-1; D gene ambiguous. The CDR3 sequence is 13 residues long. Germline CDR1 is SGHRS and CDR2 is YFSETQ. Trimming shortened V by 0 bases and J by 0 bases, and 3 bases separated the two germline ends. The CDR3 region is CASSLDLNTEAFF. In nucleotides, the CDR3 is TGCGCCAGCAGCTTGGACCTGAACACTGAAGCTTTCTTT. The entire variable domain, with the rest obtained from reference TRBV5-1 and TRBJ1-1, is as follows: KAGVTQTPRYLIKTRGQQVTLSCSPISGHRSVSWYQQTPGQGLQFLFEYFSETQRNKGNFPGRFSGRQFSNSRSEMNVSTLELGDSALYLCASSLDLNTEAFFGQGTRLTVV.

This clonotype was seen ten or more times. The CDR3 DNA follows: TGTGCCAGCAGCTCGGGCCTAGCGGGGCTAACTAATGAGCAGTTCTTC. Protein: CASSSGLAGLTNEQFF. The J gene is TRBJ2-1, the V gene TRBV7-9; 9 nucleotides align to TRBD2. Germline CDR1 reads SEHNR; CDR2 reads FQNEAQ (reference sequence). V lost 4 bases to trimming and J lost 7 bases; unmatched junction nucleotides: 11. The CDR3 covers 16 residues.